Sequencing of this TCR beta chain was carried out in a study of PD-L1 blockade in urothelial cancer. Study-wide background: Male sex and bladder-origin urothelial cancer were recorded for about 90% of the 29 patients. The median T cell count in blood samples was around 150,000. Study results and limitations: Below-median pretreatment blood TCR clonality was a predictor of better survival.

Germline CDR1 reads MNHNS; CDR2 reads SASEGT. The length of the CDR3 is 15 residues. With 4 bases clipped from V and 2 bases from J, the junction kept 2 bases outside the gene matches. In the case of this clone: As yet, its antigen is unknown.

Sequenced by immunoSEQ multiplex PCR; TCRdb stores in-frame clones only, minus some. The repertoire holds some 60,000 clones, with around 84% as singletons. This chain joins TRBV6-1 and TRBJ2-3, with TRBD2 matching over 11 bases. Specimen: PBMCs, collected around atezolizumab (anti-PD-L1) treatment. The sequence came from a man in his fifties with urothelial cancer. The CDR3, as DNA: TGTGCCAGCAGTGGACTAGCGGGGAACACAGATACGCAGTATTTT. This gives the protein CASSGLAGNTDTQYF.